The 7 T cell receptor beta chains below come from one sample, sequenced in a study of shared clonotypes between healthy human individuals. Here immunoSEQ multiplex PCR was the method, and the copy in TCRdb shows in-frame clones only, minus some. The data contain some 2.1 million clones, 95% of them singletons. The sample taken for sequencing was naive CD4+ T cells sorted from blood. As for subset: CD45RA+ positively selected. These receptor sequences come from a man aged 18 to 35 in good health.

This clone was seen once. The V gene is TRBV7-8, the J gene TRBJ1-5; 8 positions match TRBD1. The CDR3 length is 13 residues. J was trimmed by 9 bases and V by 1 base; bases with no gene match: 2. Germline CDR1 and CDR2: SGHVS and FQNEAQ. The CDR3 DNA reads TGTGCCAGCAGCTTAGACAGGGGGATGCCCCAGCATTTT. Its protein product is CASSLDRGMPQHF.

J is TRBJ2-1 and V is TRBV18, with 9 nucleotides matching TRBD2. CDR1 and CDR2 (germline): KGHSH, LQKENI. The CDR3 has 17 amino acids. The ends lost 3 bases at V and 0 bases at J; junction bases unmatched: 6. The CDR3 region is CASSPMTSGSSYNEQFF. In nucleotides, the CDR3 is TGTGCCAGCTCACCGATGACTAGCGGAAGCTCCTACAATGAGCAGTTCTTC.

The chain joins TRBV6-5 to TRBJ1-3, with D tentatively TRBD1 (5 bases). The germline V gene encodes CDR1 MNHEY and CDR2 SVGAGI. This CDR3 has 16 amino acids. With 0 bases removed from V and 0 bases from J, the gap between germline ends came to 9 bases. Here the CDR3 DNA reads TGTGCCAGCAGTTACTCGACAGCGTTCTCTGGAAACACCATATATTTT. It translates to CASSYSTAFSGNTIYF.

This chain joins TRBV28 and TRBJ1-2, with D unclear. Germline V gene lookup returns CDR1 MDHEN and CDR2 SYDVKM. The V end was cut by 2 bases, the J end by 12 bases, with 13 bases between. The CDR3 sequence is 12 residues long. In nucleotides, the CDR3 is TGTGCCAGCAGTTTAAACCGGGTCCTCCACACCTTC. As protein: CASSLNRVLHTF.

The chain joins TRBV12-1 to TRBJ1-1. TRBV12-1 is marked as a pseudogene. The CDR3 length is 10 residues. The CDR3 protein is CASRGTEAFF. CDR3 DNA: TGTGCCAGCCGAGGGACTGAAGCTTTCTTT.

This chain joins TRBV6-4 and TRBJ2-7; TRBD1 aligns across 10 bases. The CDR3 loop spans 16 amino acids. Per germline, CDR1 MRHNA and CDR2 SNTAGT. J lost 0 bases, V lost 3 bases, and 5 bases had no gene match. DNA of the CDR3: TGTGCCAGCAGTGATATGGACAGGGGGAGCTCCTACGAGCAGTACTTC. This codes for CASSDMDRGSSYEQYF.

Comments on this clone: The sample contains more than one DNA sequence encoding this CDR3. This chain joins TRBV18 and TRBJ2-3; 7 bases align to TRBD2. The CDR3 has 15 amino acids. CDR1 KGHSH and CDR2 LQKENI come from the germline V gene. Trimming removed 6 bases from V and 0 bases from J; junction bases left unmatched: 6. CDR3 in DNA: TGTGCCAGCTCCCTTCTAGCGGCTAGCACAGATACGCAGTATTTT. Its protein is CASSLLAASTDTQYF.